This T cell receptor beta chain was sequenced for a study of T cell repertoires in cytomegalovirus infection. TCRdb analysed the reads with MiXCR anew, one entry per CDR3 protein. The sample lists around 300,000 distinct CDR3 sequences; roughly a fifth were seen once. Study results and caveats: Clonotypes of TCR beta that were HLA-C-restricted and CMV-specific dominated the ex vivo response. Summed frequency of shared TCR beta families picked out CMV carriers who also had the relevant HLA.

J was trimmed by 5 bases and V by 7 bases; bases with no gene match: 6. Germline-derived CDR1 and CDR2 are SGHTA and FQGNSA. This CDR3 contains 13 residues. Many counts were recorded for this clonotype. Its target is not known. The sample in question was cultured PBMCs, obtained from culture after CMV antigen stimulation. The receptor was derived from a human donor in good health (CMV status not recorded). Some clones in this sample may be carry-over from other donors' samples. The chain combines TRBV7-2 with TRBJ2-5, with 8 bases identical to TRBD2. CDR3 protein: CASIRGGSETQYF. The DNA of the CDR3 is TGTGCCAGCATCCGGGGGGGGTCCGAGACCCAGTACTTC.